This paragraph covers one T cell receptor beta chain sequence. This sample is drawn from a study of blood T cell repertoires in COVID-19. Overall study: Sample material is recorded as cDNA or gDNA derived from T cells, B-cell-depleted T cells, or PBMCs.

Sequencing used immunoSEQ multiplex PCR; TCRdb keeps in-frame clones, though not all of them. The sample shows roughly 200,000 clones, approximately 90% of them seen only once. Sequenced: peripheral blood. The origin of this receptor is a man aged 55 to 69 with active or convalescent COVID-19.

This chain's CDR3 is CASSLGGQGDTIYF. CDR3 sequence (DNA): TGCGCCAGCAGCTTGGGAGGACAGGGCGACACCATATATTTT. The rearrangement links TRBV5-1 to TRBJ1-3; 8 bases are shared with TRBD1. CDR3 size: 14 residues. The ends lost 0 bases at V and 8 bases at J; junction bases unmatched: 4. Germline CDR1 SGHRS, CDR2 YFSETQ.